Listed here are 26 T cell receptor beta chains from one sample, sequenced in a study of neurological immune-mediated disorders. TCRdb re-called the 5' RACE reads with MiXCR, one entry per CDR3 protein. This table has 50,000 or so distinct CDR3 sequences, around a tenth appearing once. The sequencing input was PBMCs. The receptors stem from a middle-aged woman with HTLV-1-associated myelopathy (HAM/TSP).

The genes are TRBV12-3 or TRBV12-4 and TRBJ1-1; maybe TRBD1 (5 bases). The CDR3 is made up of 15 amino acids. V shed 5 bases and J shed 0 bases, with 13 bases lying between them. In nucleotides, the CDR3 is TGTGCCAGCAGTGGTACGGGGCCCCTGAACACTGAAGCTTTCTTT. Its protein product is CASSGTGPLNTEAFF.

This clonotype has a count of ten or more. The chain is built from TRBV25-1 and TRBJ1-4; TRBD1 might be the D (6 bases). The CDR3 consists of 16 residues. Per the germline V gene, CDR1 is MGHDK and CDR2 is SYGVNS. The V end was cut by 0 bases, the J end by 3 bases, with 11 bases between. The CDR3 bases are TGTGCCAGCAGTGAATATGTGGGGGGCTCTAATGAAAAACTGTTTTTT. It codes for CASSEYVGGSNEKLFF.

This clonotype has ten or more counts. The chain joins TRBV5-1 to TRBJ2-3; 9 positions match TRBD1. This CDR3 has 18 amino acids. V was pared by 0 bases and J by 0 bases, with 8 bases of the junction left unmatched. In germline, CDR1 is SGHRS, CDR2 YFSETQ. CDR3 sequence: CASSLVRGTGTSTDTQYF. CDR3 sequence (DNA): TGCGCCAGCAGCTTGGTTAGGGGGACAGGGACCAGCACAGATACGCAGTATTTT.

This clonotype was found many times. The chain couples TRBV5-1 to TRBJ1-1, with D possibly TRBD1 on 6 matching bases. V lost 7 bases, J lost 2 bases, and 12 bases lay in between. Germline V CDR1 and CDR2: SGHRS, YFSETQ. CDR3 length: 13 residues. CDR3: CASRDMINTEAFF. CDR3 DNA sequence: TGCGCCAGCCGGGACATGATAAACACTGAAGCTTTCTTT.

This clonotype has ten or more counts. V and J are TRBV20-1 and TRBJ2-4; D tentatively fits TRBD1 or TRBD2 (6 bases each). V lost 2 bases to trimming and J lost 6 bases, with 17 bases between them. The CDR3 contains 15 residues. CDR1 DFQATT and CDR2 SNEGSKA come from the germline V gene (reference sequence). The CDR3 is CSARQTEGERNIQYF. CDR3 coding DNA: TGCAGTGCTAGACAGACGGAGGGGGAGAGAAACATTCAGTACTTC.

The sample holds many counts of this clonotype. The chain links TRBV7-2 to TRBJ2-2; 10 bases align to TRBD1. Germline V gives CDR1 SGHTA, CDR2 FQGNSA. The CDR3 loop spans 15 amino acids. Trimming took 5 bases from V and 7 from J; bases not matched to a gene: 7. The DNA for the CDR3 is TGTGCCAGCAGCGCACGGACAGGGGGGGGCGGGGAGCTGTTTTTT. This gives the protein CASSARTGGGGELFF.

This clonotype was seen only a few times. The gene calls are TRBV12-3 or TRBV12-4 and TRBJ1-1, with 7 positions matching TRBD1. V lost 5 bases to trimming and J lost 8 bases; unmatched junction nucleotides: 17. The CDR3 runs 16 residues. This CDR3 is CASSPGFVGGRREAFF. The CDR3 bases are TGTGCCAGCAGTCCGGGTTTTGTAGGGGGCAGGAGAGAAGCTTTCTTT.

There are a few counts of this clonotype. The gene calls are TRBV5-4 and TRBJ1-1, with D hard to call. The CDR3 is 15 residues long. Germline-derived CDR1 and CDR2 are SGHNT and YYREEE (reference sequence). Deletions cut 1 base from V and 0 bases from J, with 10 bases between. CDR3: CASSLFLSVNTEAFF. In DNA, the CDR3 is TGTGCCAGCAGCTTGTTTCTGTCTGTGAACACTGAAGCTTTCTTT. Full variable domain (remainder filled in from reference TRBV5-4 and TRBJ1-1): ETGVTQSPTHLIKTRGQQVTLRCSSQSGHNTVSWYQQALGQGPQFIFQYYREEENGRGNFPPRFSGLQFPNYSSELNVNALELDDSALYLCASSLFLSVNTEAFFGQGTRLTVV.

This clonotype came up many times. The V call is TRBV2, the J call TRBJ1-5; tentatively, D is TRBD1 (5 bases). Trimming removed 4 bases at V and 4 bases at J, with 11 bases between. Germline CDR1 is SNHLY and CDR2 is FYNNEI. This CDR3 contains 14 residues. Here the CDR3 reads CASSVRRENQPQHF. The CDR3 DNA is TGTGCCAGCAGTGTACGCAGGGAAAATCAGCCCCAGCATTTT. Using reference TRBV2 and TRBJ1-5 for the parts outside the CDR3, the full variable domain is EPEVTQTPSHQVTQMGQEVILRCVPISNHLYFYWYRQILGQKVEFLVSFYNNEISEKSEIFDDQFSVERPDGSNFTLKIRSTKLEDSAMYFCASSVRRENQPQHFGDGTRLSIL.

V usage is TRBV5-1 and J usage is TRBJ2-3; D may be TRBD1 (6 bases). This CDR3 region has 14 residues. The germline V gene encodes CDR1 SGHRS and CDR2 YFSETQ. Trimming stripped 6 bases from V and 5 bases from J, with 16 bases between. The CDR3 region is CASILQGGEDTQYF. DNA of the CDR3: TGCGCCAGCATCTTACAGGGCGGAGAAGATACGCAGTATTTT.

This clonotype showed up many times. The chain links TRBV7-3 to TRBJ2-3; 11 bases line up with TRBD2. CDR3 size: 15 residues. Trimming at V came to 6 bases and at J to 2 bases, leaving 4 bases not matched to a gene. Germline CDR1 is SGHTA and CDR2 is FQGTGA. The CDR3 DNA is TGTGCCAGCAGTCCTAGCGGGGGGCTCACAGATACGCAGTATTTT. Amino acid sequence: CASSPSGGLTDTQYF.

This chain links TRBV20-1 with TRBJ1-5; D remains ambiguous. The CDR3 spans 12 residues. Trimming shortened V by 2 bases and J by 8 bases, and 10 bases separated the two germline ends. Germline assignment: CDR1 DFQATT and CDR2 SNEGSKA (reference sequence). The CDR3 nucleotides are TGCAGTGCTAGACAGCGAAATAAGCCCCAGCATTTT. It encodes CSARQRNKPQHF.

This clonotype came up many times. The chain joins TRBV12-3 or TRBV12-4 to TRBJ2-7; tentatively, D is TRBD1 (7 bases). This CDR3 spans 14 amino acids. V gave up 5 bases and J gave up 2 bases, with 13 bases separating them. CDR3 protein: CASSRRDSTYEQYF. In DNA form, the CDR3 reads TGTGCCAGCAGTCGGCGGGACAGCACCTACGAGCAGTACTTC.

This clonotype was seen only a few times. V gene TRBV6-1 combines with J gene TRBJ2-1; 8 bases are shared with TRBD1. V lost 2 bases, J lost 12 bases, and 15 bases stayed unmatched. Germline CDR1 reads MNHNS; CDR2 reads SASEGT. CDR3 length: 16 amino acids. CDR3 protein: CASSELMQGARDGQFF. The CDR3 DNA is TGTGCCAGCAGTGAACTGATGCAGGGGGCGCGGGATGGGCAGTTCTTC.

The J gene is TRBJ2-2, the V gene TRBV4-2; 10 bases align to TRBD2. The CDR3 is made up of 16 amino acids. V shed 2 bases and J 7 bases; nucleotides not matched to a gene: 7. Germline V gene data show CDR1 as LGHNA and CDR2 as YNFKEQ. CDR3 nucleotides: TGTGCCAGCAGCCAACGAGCGGGGGGGACCGGCGGGGAGCTGTTTTTT. This encodes CASSQRAGGTGGELFF.

This chain connects TRBV12-3 or TRBV12-4 to TRBJ1-5; 7 bases are a match to TRBD1. With 6 bases clipped from V and 0 bases from J, the junction kept 2 bases outside the gene matches. The CDR3 has 14 amino acids. The CDR3 coding sequence is TGTGCCAGCAGCAGGGGGTATAGCAATCAGCCCCAGCATTTT. The encoded protein is CASSRGYSNQPQHF.

This clonotype was recorded many times. The CDR3 loop is CASSRTGLSNQPQHF. In DNA form, the CDR3 reads TGTGCCAGCAGTCGGACAGGGCTGAGCAATCAGCCCCAGCATTTT. The chain uses TRBV2 and TRBJ1-5; 8 nucleotides match TRBD1. CDR1 is SNHLY, CDR2 FYNNEI, per germline. CDR3 length: 15 amino acids. V shed 5 bases and J 1 base; nucleotides not matched to a gene: 4.

This clonotype was observed at least ten times. The V and J genes are TRBV29-1 and TRBJ2-7; TRBD1 agrees at 7 bases. V shed 1 base, J shed 2 bases, and the junction held 5 bases outside the gene matches. CDR1 and CDR2 (germline): SQVTM, ANQGSEA. The CDR3 length is 14 residues. The CDR3 is CSVEVGGRPYEQYF. CDR3 nucleotides: TGCAGCGTTGAAGTAGGGGGCCGGCCCTACGAGCAGTACTTC.

The table lists this clonotype with a count of one. Compared with germline, one end of the junction differs, possibly owing to a read error. V is TRBV7-9 and J is TRBJ2-1, with 13 bases that match TRBD2. Germline values: CDR1 SEHNR, CDR2 FQNEAQ (reference sequence). This CDR3 is 14 amino acids long. The CDR3 DNA reads as TGTGTCAGCAGCCCCGGGACTAGCGGGGTCGAGCAGTTCTTC. Amino acids: CVSSPGTSGVEQFF. The full variable domain, completed using reference TRBV7-9 and TRBJ2-1, is DTGVSQNPRHKITKRGQNVTFRCDPISEHNRLYWYRQTLGQGPEFLTYFQNEAQLEKSRLLSDRFSAERPKGSFSTLEIQRTEQGDSAMYLCVSSPGTSGVEQFFGPGTRLTVL.

This clonotype came up many times. The V call is TRBV7-8, the J call TRBJ2-1, with 7 positions matching TRBD2. In germline, CDR1 is SGHVS, CDR2 FQNEAQ. This CDR3 is built from 16 residues. The V gene end was trimmed by 4 bases and the J gene end by 0 bases; junction bases not matched to a gene: 6. CDR3 amino acids: CASSSAGLLSYNEQFF. In nucleotides, the CDR3 is TGTGCCAGCAGCTCAGCGGGACTCCTCTCCTACAATGAGCAGTTCTTC.

There are many counts of this clonotype. This chain joins TRBV20-1 and TRBJ2-1, with D tentatively TRBD2 (7 bases). V dropped 0 bases and J dropped 14 bases, with 17 bases sitting between them. Germline V gene sequence: CDR1 DFQATT, CDR2 SNEGSKA (reference sequence). This CDR3 comprises 13 residues. The DNA for the CDR3 is TGCAGTGCTAGAGATAAGGGGGGGCCAGGGAAGTTCTTC. Encoded protein: CSARDKGGPGKFF.

This clonotype has a count of ten or more. J is TRBJ1-3 and V is TRBV20-1; TRBD1 matches at 9 bases. V gave up 3 bases and J gave up 3 bases; unmatched junction bases: 6. CDR3 length: 15 amino acids. Germline V gives CDR1 DFQATT, CDR2 SNEGSKA (reference sequence). CDR3 nucleotides: TGCAGTGCTAGGGAAACAGGGGGCTTTGGAAACACCATATATTTT. This sequence encodes CSARETGGFGNTIYF.

In this sample, this clonotype turned up many times. In DNA, the CDR3 is TGCGCCAGCAGCCCGGGACAGGGGCCTTTAGATGGCTACACCTTC. Translation gives CASSPGQGPLDGYTF. The chain recombines TRBV5-1 with TRBJ1-2, with 10 positions matching TRBD1. This CDR3 contains 15 residues. Germline CDR1 SGHRS, CDR2 YFSETQ. The junction had 9 bases not matched to a gene; V was cut back by 4 bases and J by 6 bases.

Notes on this clonotype: A clone one base away is much larger, so this may be a read error. The chain employs TRBV18 and TRBJ1-1; the D is unclear. The CDR3 is 13 residues long. The V gene's germline CDR1 is KGHSH and CDR2 LQKENI. The DNA of the CDR3 is TGTGCCATCTCACCAAATGGGCAGAGAGAAGCTTTCTTT. Translated, it gives CAISPNGQREAFF.

This clonotype has only a few counts. The V call is TRBV6-1, the J call TRBJ2-3, with TRBD2 matching over 9 bases. The CDR3 has 15 residues. The V gene end was trimmed by 3 bases and the J gene end by 6 bases; junction bases not matched to a gene: 7. CDR1 MNHNS and CDR2 SASEGT come from the germline V gene. The CDR3 DNA is TGTGCCAGCAGTGATAGCGGGGGAGGGACTGATACGCAGTATTTT. It encodes CASSDSGGGTDTQYF.

There are many counts of this clonotype. One end of the junction does not line up with germline, which may come from a read error. The V and J genes are TRBV5-1 and TRBJ1-2; tentative D call: TRBD1 (5 bases). This CDR3 is 17 amino acids long. Germline CDR1 is SGHRS and CDR2 is YFSETQ. The CDR3 region has the DNA TGCGCCAGCAGCTTGGCCGTTTGGCGCAGGGACGCCTCAGGGTTCGCCTTC. Translation: CASSLAVWRRDASGFAF.